The rows below give T cell receptor beta chains drawn from one sample of a study of CD8+CD57+ T cells in acquired aplastic anemia. TCRdb used MiXCR to reprocess the reads, holding one entry per CDR3 protein. The sample includes 180,000 or so distinct CDR3 sequences, around half seen only once; the top ten take 0.85% to 1.3%. The sequencing sample was made of sorted CD4+, CD8+, or CD8+CD57+ T cells (not recorded which) from PBMCs. All receptors derive from a human donor with aplastic anemia. CDR3s include the opening cysteine and the closing phenylalanine or tryptophan. D genes are given only for firm matches. Clone size is stated in some rows and not others, as once, few, many or a class when expanded.

d_call,v_call,j_call,clone_size,cdr3_length,cdr3_nt,cdr3_aa
NA,TRBV5-4,TRBJ2-5,NA,15,TGTGCCAGCAGCGTAGGGTTCAGAGCAGGGGAGACCCAGTACTTC,CASSVGFRAGETQYF
NA,TRBV25-1,TRBJ1-6,few,14,TGTGCCAGCACCACCGGGACTCAAAATTCACCCCTCCACTTT,CASTTGTQNSPLHF
NA,TRBV20-1,TRBJ1-6,once,14,TGCAGTGCTAGAGATGTGGAGGGCAGCTCACCCCTCCACTTT,CSARDVEGSSPLHF
NA,TRBV18,TRBJ2-7,many,11,TGTGCCAGCGCAAAGGGCTACGAGCAGTACTTC,CASAKGYEQYF
NA,TRBV15,TRBJ1-1,NA,13,TGTGCCACCAGCAGAGATAAGCAGGGGAAAGCTTTCTTT,CATSRDKQGKAFF
NA,TRBV7-9,TRBJ2-1,few,11,TGTGCCAGCAGCTTCGACAATGAGCAGTTCTTC,CASSFDNEQFF
NA,TRBV10-2,TRBJ1-1,many,12,TGCGCCAGCTCTCCAGTCAACACTGAAGCTTTCTTT,CASSPVNTEAFF
TRBD1,TRBV10-3,TRBJ1-5,few,14,TGTGCCATCAAACCGGGACAGGGAGCTCAGCCCCAGCATTTT,CAIKPGQGAQPQHF
NA,TRBV7-2,TRBJ2-7,many,13,TGTGCCAGCAGCTTGAGGGGGTCCTACGAGCAGTACTTC,CASSLRGSYEQYF
NA,TRBV6-1,TRBJ1-2,NA,19,TGTGCCAGCAGTGAATTTTTTGGTAGCGGTTTGGGGGGCAGCTATGGCTACACCTTC,CASSEFFGSGLGGSYGYTF
NA,TRBV7-6,TRBJ2-3,many,14,TGTGCCAGCAGCAGGGAAGGGGCCGCAGATACGCAGTATTTT,CASSREGAADTQYF
NA,TRBV2,TRBJ1-1,many,12,TGTGCCAGCAGTGGGAGGCCCGGTGAAGCTTTCTTT,CASSGRPGEAFF
NA,TRBV19,TRBJ1-6,NA,15,TGTGCCAGTAGTATAGAGGGGGCGAATAATTCACCCCCCCACTTT,CASSIEGANNSPPHF
TRBD2,TRBV7-8,TRBJ2-3,NA,16,TGTGCCAGCAGCTCACAGAGCGGGGAAAGCACAGATACGCAGTATTTT,CASSSQSGESTDTQYF
TRBD1,TRBV7-8,TRBJ1-6,NA,13,TGTGCCAGCAGCTCGGACAGGGGATCACCCCTCCACTTT,CASSSDRGSPLHF
TRBD1,TRBV24-1,TRBJ1-1,NA,13,TGTGCCACCTCAAACACAGGGGGCACTGAAGCTTTCTTT,CATSNTGGTEAFF
TRBD1,TRBV2,TRBJ1-2,NA,15,TGTGCCAGCAGTGAGGCGAGAGACAGGGTAGGTGGCTACACCTTC,CASSEARDRVGGYTF
TRBD2,TRBV10-3,TRBJ2-3,NA,19,TGTGCCATCAGCGTTGGCCCTTTTAGCGGGGGGGCCAGGGCAGATACGCAGTATTTT,CAISVGPFSGGARADTQYF
TRBD1,TRBV12-3/TRBV12-4,TRBJ1-5,many,15,TGTGCCAGCAGTTTAACAGGGGGAGGCAATCAGCCCCAGCATTTT,CASSLTGGGNQPQHF
NA,TRBV2,TRBJ1-6,NA,14,TGTGCCAGCAGACAGGACAGCCGAAACTCACCCCTCCACTTT,CASRQDSRNSPLHF
TRBD2,TRBV5-1,TRBJ2-5,NA,17,TGCGCCAGCAGCTTGGAGGGACTAGCGGGGGGGCGGGGGACCCAGTACTTC,CASSLEGLAGGRGTQYF
NA,TRBV25-1,TRBJ2-6,NA,14,TGTGCCAGCAGCCCAACAGGGTGGGCCAACGTCCTGACTTTC,CASSPTGWANVLTF
NA,TRBV25-1,TRBJ2-3,NA,11,TGTGCTAGAGAGGGGGGTGATACGCAGTATTTT,CAREGGDTQYF
TRBD1,TRBV3-1,TRBJ1-2,many,14,TGTGCCAGCAGCCCCTTGGGGGGACAGGGTGGCTACACCTTC,CASSPLGGQGGYTF
NA,TRBV10-3,TRBJ2-1,once,11,TGTGCCATCAGTCCTAGGGGTGAGCAGTTCTTC,CAISPRGEQFF
NA,TRBV10-2,TRBJ2-5,NA,16,TGCGCCATCAGTGAGTCGGATACAGGGCATCCCGAGACCCAGTACTTC,CAISESDTGHPETQYF
NA,TRBV19,TRBJ1-4,NA,11,TGTGCCAGCAATCCCGGGGGGAGATTTATTTTT,CASNPGGRFIF
NA,TRBV24-1,TRBJ2-3,few,15,TGTGCCACCAGTGATTGGTCGGGGAGGACAGATACGCAGTATTTT,CATSDWSGRTDTQYF
NA,TRBV6-6,TRBJ1-1,many,13,TGTGCCAGCAGTTACTCGGTCGTGCCTGAAGCTTTCTTT,CASSYSVVPEAFF
NA,TRBV6-5,TRBJ1-2,many,15,TGTGCCAGCAGTTACTCTAGGAAGGGTTCGTATGGCTACACCTTC,CASSYSRKGSYGYTF
NA,TRBV7-2,TRBJ1-1,NA,13,TGTGCCAGCAGCTCACAGGGGAACACTGAAGCTTTCTTT,CASSSQGNTEAFF
TRBD2,TRBV20-1,TRBJ2-3,NA,16,TGCAGTGCTAGAGGAGGACTAGCGGGGGATGCAGACACGCAGTATTTT,CSARGGLAGDADTQYF
TRBD2,TRBV12-3/TRBV12-4,TRBJ2-1,few,19,TGTGCCAGCAGACCGTTACGGACTAGCGGGGGGAACCTTTACAATGAGCAGTTCTTC,CASRPLRTSGGNLYNEQFF
NA,TRBV7-3,TRBJ2-2,NA,15,TGTGCCAGCAGCTTGGGACTTACGAACACTGGGGAGCTGGTTTTT,CASSLGLTNTGELVF
NA,TRBV11-3,TRBJ2-7,NA,15,TGTGCCAGCAGCTTAGATCTGGCCTTATCCTACGAGCAGTACTTC,CASSLDLALSYEQYF
NA,TRBV29-1,TRBJ2-3,once,14,TGCAGCGTTGAAGGGCCAGGGGGGGGAGATACGCAGTATTTT,CSVEGPGGGDTQYF
NA,TRBV3-1,TRBJ1-6,NA,14,TGTGCCAGCAGCCACTCTGGGGAAAATTCACCCCTCCACTTT,CASSHSGENSPLHF
NA,TRBV4-2,TRBJ2-3,NA,18,TGTGCCAGCAGCCAAGTAGTGGGGGCGGGGTTTGACACAGATACGCAGTATTTT,CASSQVVGAGFDTDTQYF
NA,TRBV6-2/TRBV6-3,TRBJ1-2,NA,16,TGTGCCAGCAGTTATCGGGGGTATGACGATAAGGGCGGCTACACCTTC,CASSYRGYDDKGGYTF
NA,TRBV19,TRBJ2-1,NA,14,TGTGCCAGCCGACAGGAGGGGCTCTACAATGAGCAGTTCTTC,CASRQEGLYNEQFF
NA,TRBV10-3,TRBJ1-6,many,17,TGTGCCAGCAGTGAGGGGCAGGGCAAGTCCTATAATTCACCCCTCCACTTT,CASSEGQGKSYNSPLHF
TRBD1,TRBV29-1,TRBJ1-1,NA,14,TGCAGCGTCGCGGACAGGGGGCATAACACTGAAGCTTTCTTT,CSVADRGHNTEAFF
NA,TRBV11-2,TRBJ2-3,NA,14,TGTGCCAGCAGCCACGGAGTAGAAACAGATACGCAGTATTTT,CASSHGVETDTQYF
NA,TRBV6-2/TRBV6-3,TRBJ1-6,NA,19,TGTGCCAGCAGTTACGCCCAACCGGGATATAACTCCTATAATTCACCCCTCCACTTT,CASSYAQPGYNSYNSPLHF
NA,TRBV19,TRBJ2-1,many,13,TGTGCCAGTAGGGCTCGACTCCCCAATGAGCAGTTCTTC,CASRARLPNEQFF
TRBD2,TRBV24-1,TRBJ2-1,NA,15,TGTGCCACCAGTGATACTAGCGGATCCTACAATGAGCAGTTCTTC,CATSDTSGSYNEQFF